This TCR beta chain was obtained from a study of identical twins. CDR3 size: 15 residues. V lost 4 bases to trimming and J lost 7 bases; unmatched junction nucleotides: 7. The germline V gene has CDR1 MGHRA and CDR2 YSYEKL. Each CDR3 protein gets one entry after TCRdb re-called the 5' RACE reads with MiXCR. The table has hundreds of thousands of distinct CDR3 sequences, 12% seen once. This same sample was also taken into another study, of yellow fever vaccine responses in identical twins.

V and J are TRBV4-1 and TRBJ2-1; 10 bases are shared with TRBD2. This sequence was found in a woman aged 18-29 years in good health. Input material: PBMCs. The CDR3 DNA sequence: TGCGCCAGCAGCCCGATGGGACTAGCGAGTAATGAGCAGTTCTTC. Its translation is CASSPMGLASNEQFF.